Below, 14 T cell receptor beta chains from the same sample are listed, as sequenced in a study of cytomegalovirus exposure and HLA in healthy donors. Primers for the PCR totalled 60 Vbeta and 13 Jbeta. This table comes from immunoSEQ multiplex PCR, and its TCRdb copy is limited to in-frame clones, with some not included. The sample holds some 98,000 clones, roughly three quarters seen once. The sample comprised PBMCs. The source is a middle-aged man in good health and CMV-seronegative.

CDR3 coding DNA: TGTGCCAGCAGTGAAGTGGACAGGGGTGGCACTGAAGCTTTCTTT. Translating gives CASSEVDRGGTEAFF. The genes are TRBV6-1 and TRBJ1-1; the match to TRBD1 covers 9 bases. This CDR3 spans 15 amino acids. Trimming took 1 base from V and 4 from J; bases not matched to a gene: 4. Germline CDR1 is MNHNS and CDR2 is SASEGT.

The rearrangement links TRBV6-1 to TRBJ2-3; D is possibly TRBD1 (6 bases). CDR3 size: 14 residues. Trimming cost V 6 bases and J 5 bases, with 15 bases left between them. Germline V CDR1 and CDR2: MNHNS, SASEGT. CDR3 nucleotide sequence: TGTGCCAGCAGCCGGGACATAGGTGTAGATACGCAGTATTTT. Protein sequence: CASSRDIGVDTQYF.

The J gene is TRBJ1-2, the V gene TRBV27; D may be TRBD1 (5 bases). Germline CDR1 MNHEY, CDR2 SMNVEV (reference sequence). The CDR3 totals 12 residues. The ends were cut back, 8 bases at V and 2 bases at J, with 9 bases in the middle. The CDR3 region is CASADSNYGYTF. CDR3 nucleotide sequence: TGTGCCAGCGCAGACAGCAACTATGGCTACACCTTC.

This chain links TRBV4-1 with TRBJ1-2; D ambiguous. The germline V gene has CDR1 MGHRA and CDR2 YSYEKL. The V gene lost 4 bases and the J gene lost 7 bases, with 19 bases spanning the gap. The CDR3 totals 15 residues. This chain's CDR3 is CASSPTTWVAVGYTF. The CDR3 nucleotides read TGCGCCAGCAGCCCTACGACATGGGTTGCTGTTGGCTACACCTTC.

V usage is TRBV5-1 and J usage is TRBJ2-1; 10 bases fit TRBD2. Germline V gene sequence: CDR1 SGHRS, CDR2 YFSETQ. Germline trimming cut 3 bases from V and 0 bases from J; bases unmatched to any gene: 6. CDR3 length: 17 residues. CDR3 DNA sequence: TGCGCCAGCAGCTATCTAGCGGGGGCCAACTCCTACAATGAGCAGTTCTTC. Translating it yields CASSYLAGANSYNEQFF.

V and J are TRBV10-3 and TRBJ1-1; 8 positions match TRBD1. In germline, CDR1 is ENHRY, CDR2 SYGVKD. Germline trimming cut 8 bases from V and 4 bases from J; bases unmatched to any gene: 9. The CDR3 is made up of 14 amino acids. The CDR3 loop reads CAILAQGASTEAFF. The DNA of the CDR3 is TGTGCCATCCTAGCGCAGGGGGCGAGCACTGAAGCTTTCTTT.

The chain employs TRBV11-2 and TRBJ2-7, with a weak D call TRBD1 (6 bases). CDR3 length equals 18 residues. In germline, CDR1 is SGHAT, CDR2 FQNNGV. Trimming removed 3 bases at V and 4 bases at J, with 25 bases between. The CDR3 coding sequence is TGTGCCAGCAGCTTGTTTCAGGGGCAGGGTTCAACGCTATACGAGCAGTACTTC. Translated, it gives CASSLFQGQGSTLYEQYF.

J is TRBJ1-1 and V is TRBV7-9, with 7 bases aligning to TRBD1. In germline, CDR1 is SEHNR, CDR2 FQNEAQ (reference sequence). V dropped 8 bases and J dropped 1; count of bases not matched to a gene: 7. The CDR3 runs 14 residues. CDR3: CASSRTGSNTEAFF. The DNA of the CDR3 is TGTGCCAGCTCCAGGACAGGCTCGAACACTGAAGCTTTCTTT.

The chain recombines TRBV19 with TRBJ2-3; TRBD1 matches at 12 bases. Looked up from germline, CDR1 is LNHDA and CDR2 is SQIVND (reference sequence). CDR3 size: 15 residues. J lost 6 bases, V lost 6 bases, and 7 bases had no gene match. The CDR3 sequence is CASRAGQGAFDTQYF. In nucleotides, the CDR3 is TGTGCCAGTAGGGCGGGACAGGGGGCATTCGATACGCAGTATTTT.

This chain connects TRBV5-5 to TRBJ1-5; TRBD1 aligns across 9 bases. The CDR3 consists of 16 residues. Unmatched junction bases numbered 1, after V lost 0 bases and J lost 0 bases. CDR1 and CDR2 from the germline V gene are SGHKS and YYEKEE (reference sequence). The CDR3 reads CASSLGTGDSNQPQHF. The CDR3 DNA reads as TGTGCCAGCAGCTTGGGGACAGGGGATAGCAATCAGCCCCAGCATTTT. The full variable domain, completed using reference TRBV5-5 and TRBJ1-5, is DAGVTQSPTHLIKTRGQQVTLRCSPISGHKSVSWYQQVLGQGPQFIFQYYEKEERGRGNFPDRFSARQFPNYSSELNVNALLLGDSALYLCASSLGTGDSNQPQHFGDGTRLSIL.

The J gene is TRBJ1-2, the V gene TRBV28; perhaps TRBD1 as D (5 bases). The length of the CDR3 is 14 residues. CDR1 is MDHEN, CDR2 SYDVKM, per germline. The V and J ends lost 5 bases and 8 bases respectively, with 18 bases between them. The CDR3 DNA is TGTGCCAGCAGTCCGCGGGATGGGGCGAAGGGCTACACCTTC. This gives the protein CASSPRDGAKGYTF.

This chain connects TRBV25-1 to TRBJ2-5; D is possibly TRBD2 (6 bases). Germline values: CDR1 MGHDK, CDR2 SYGVNS. CDR3 length equals 13 residues. V was pared by 6 bases and J by 7 bases, with 15 bases between. The CDR3: CASRVGVGGTQYF. CDR3 bases: TGTGCCAGCAGGGTTGGGGTGGGGGGGACCCAGTACTTC. Full variable domain (remainder filled in from reference TRBV25-1 and TRBJ2-5): EADIYQTPRYLVIGTGKKITLECSQTMGHDKMYWYQQDPGMELHLIHYSYGVNSTEKGDLSSESTVSRIRTEHFPLTLESARPSHTSQYLCASRVGVGGTQYFGPGTRLLVL.

The V gene is TRBV18, the J gene TRBJ1-6; TRBD1 aligns across 7 bases. With 6 bases clipped from V and 0 bases from J, the junction kept 2 bases outside the gene matches. Germline loops: CDR1 KGHSH, CDR2 LQKENI. This CDR3 contains 15 residues. This CDR3 is CASSRDSSYNSPLHF. The CDR3 nucleotides are TGTGCCAGCTCTCGGGACAGCTCCTATAATTCACCCCTCCACTTT.

V and J are TRBV10-3 and TRBJ1-1; 8 nucleotides match TRBD1. V lost 6 bases and J lost 1; bases outside the gene matches: 4. Per the germline V gene, CDR1 is ENHRY and CDR2 is SYGVKD. The CDR3 is 14 residues long. CDR3 region: CAISRDRGNTEAFF. CDR3 bases: TGTGCCATCAGCCGAGACAGGGGGAACACTGAAGCTTTCTTT.